The 8 T cell receptor beta chains below come from one sample, sequenced in a study of T cell responses to AZD1222 COVID-19 vaccine. The table came from immunoSEQ multiplex PCR; TCRdb's copy has only in-frame clones and leaves some out. The sample includes about 87,000 clones, about 90% of them seen just once. The sequences come from peripheral blood, collected on day 0 of AZD1222 vaccination. These receptors originate from an adult in good health.

V usage is TRBV7-9 and J usage is TRBJ2-7, with 9 nucleotides matching TRBD1. CDR1 is SEHNR and CDR2 is FQNEAQ in the germline V gene (reference sequence). CDR3 length: 16 residues. The J segment lost 4 bases and the V segment lost 5 bases, leaving 12 bases of the junction unmatched. The CDR3 protein is CASSQGQGGSRYEQYF. The CDR3 bases are TGTGCCAGCAGCCAGGGACAGGGCGGTTCAAGGTACGAGCAGTACTTC.

CDR3 sequence: CASSLGTGQPQHF. CDR3 sequence (DNA): TGTGCCAGCAGCCTAGGGACCGGGCAGCCCCAGCATTTT. This chain joins TRBV4-2 and TRBJ1-5; D perhaps matches TRBD1 (5 bases). Germline CDR1 reads LGHNA; CDR2 reads YNFKEQ. The ends were cut back, 4 bases at V and 7 bases at J, with 11 bases in the middle. The CDR3 is made up of 13 amino acids.

The chain combines TRBV19 with TRBJ2-1; maybe TRBD2 (6 bases). This CDR3 contains 17 residues. Germline V gene data show CDR1 as LNHDA and CDR2 as SQIVND (reference sequence). V shed 3 bases and J shed 1 base, with 16 bases lying between them. The CDR3 region is CASSMSGFSGSYNEQFF. The CDR3 region has the DNA TGTGCCAGTAGTATGAGTGGTTTTAGCGGTTCCTACAATGAGCAGTTCTTC.

V gene TRBV4-2 combines with J gene TRBJ2-7, with D unresolved. This CDR3 has 13 amino acids. Germline V gives CDR1 LGHNA, CDR2 YNFKEQ. V dropped 2 bases and J dropped 5 bases, with 10 bases sitting between them. CDR3 loop: CASSQYDKNEQYF. CDR3 bases: TGTGCCAGCAGCCAATACGACAAGAACGAGCAGTACTTC.

This clone was recorded only once. The rearrangement uses TRBV4-1 and TRBJ1-1; possibly TRBD1 for D (5 bases). In germline, CDR1 is MGHRA, CDR2 YSYEKL. CDR3 length equals 16 residues. The V end was cut by 4 bases, the J end by 2 bases, with 17 bases between. The CDR3 sequence is CASSPKQDRKNTEAFF. For the CDR3, the DNA is TGCGCCAGCAGCCCGAAACAGGACCGCAAAAACACTGAAGCTTTCTTT.

V and J are TRBV7-2 and TRBJ1-1; perhaps TRBD1 as D (6 bases). This CDR3 is built from 15 residues. Germline loops: CDR1 SGHTA, CDR2 FQGNSA. The germline V and J ends were trimmed by 1 base and 6 bases, with 15 bases remaining between them. Written as DNA, the CDR3 is TGTGCCAGCAGCTTAGTGATGGGGGCCGGCTCTGAAGCTTTCTTT. This encodes CASSLVMGAGSEAFF.

The chain couples TRBV7-3 to TRBJ2-1; 14 bases align to TRBD2. CDR1 is SGHTA and CDR2 is FQGTGA in the germline V gene. The ends lost 9 bases at V and 4 bases at J; junction bases unmatched: 8. The CDR3 sequence is 16 residues long. The CDR3 sequence is CASGTSGGTRYNEQFF. In nucleotides, the CDR3 is TGTGCCAGTGGGACTAGCGGGGGAACCCGGTACAATGAGCAGTTCTTC.

The chain combines TRBV13 with TRBJ1-3; 8 bases match TRBD1. This CDR3 contains 15 residues. The germline CDR1 and CDR2 sequences are PRHDT and FYEKMQ (reference sequence). V lost 0 bases and J lost 4; bases outside the gene matches: 2. As DNA, the CDR3 is TGTGCCAGCAGCTTAGGCAGGGGGCACGGAAACACCATATATTTT. It encodes CASSLGRGHGNTIYF.